This T cell receptor beta chain was observed in a study of blood T cells in healthy people across ages. The study, taken as a whole, reports: Higher diversity, along with more naive CD4+ cells, distinguished long-lived donors from aged donors.

This clonotype has more than one count but fewer than ten. Its antigen is undetermined. CDR1 is MNHEY, CDR2 SVGEGT, per germline. V was shortened by 2 bases and J by 8 bases, with 6 bases between the two germline ends. The CDR3 contains 11 residues. PCR was performed a second time for about 7 to 12 cycles using a sample-barcoded 5' primer and a J-beta primer mix. TCRdb recomputed calls from the 5' RACE reads with MiXCR, one row per CDR3 protein. The sample holds 1,800,000 or so distinct CDR3 sequences; around 40% are singletons and the top ten take roughly 24%. The chain employs TRBV6-2 or TRBV6-3 and TRBJ1-1, with D perhaps matching TRBD1 (5 bases). The source of this sequence is a human donor in good health. The material sequenced was blood. In DNA, the CDR3 is TGTGCCAGCAGTTACCCAGGGGAAGCTTTCTTT. Encoded protein: CASSYPGEAFF.